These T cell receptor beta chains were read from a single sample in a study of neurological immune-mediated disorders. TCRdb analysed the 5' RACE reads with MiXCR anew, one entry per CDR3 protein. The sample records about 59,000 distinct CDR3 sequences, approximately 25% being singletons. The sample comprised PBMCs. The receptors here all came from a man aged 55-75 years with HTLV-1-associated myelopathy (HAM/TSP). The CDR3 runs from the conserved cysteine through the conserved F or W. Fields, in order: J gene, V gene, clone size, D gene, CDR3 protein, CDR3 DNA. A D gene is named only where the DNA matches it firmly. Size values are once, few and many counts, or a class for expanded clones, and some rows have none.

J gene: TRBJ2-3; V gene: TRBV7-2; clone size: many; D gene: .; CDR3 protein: CASSLSAASPTDTQYF; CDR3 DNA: TGTGCCAGCAGCTTAAGTGCGGCTTCCCCCACAGATACGCAGTATTTT
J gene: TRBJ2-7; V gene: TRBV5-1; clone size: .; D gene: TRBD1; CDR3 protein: CASSLNRQGYEQYF; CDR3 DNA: TGCGCCAGCAGCTTGAATCGACAGGGATACGAGCAGTACTTC
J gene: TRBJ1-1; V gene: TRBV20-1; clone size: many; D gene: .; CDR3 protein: CSAGYPSFGAAYLDTEAFF; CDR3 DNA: TGCAGTGCTGGTTACCCGTCTTTTGGGGCAGCCTATTTGGACACTGAAGCTTTCTTT
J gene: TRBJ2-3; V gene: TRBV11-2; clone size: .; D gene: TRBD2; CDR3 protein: CASSPGLAGVDTQYF; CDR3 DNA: TGTGCCAGCAGCCCGGGACTAGCGGGAGTGGATACGCAGTATTTT
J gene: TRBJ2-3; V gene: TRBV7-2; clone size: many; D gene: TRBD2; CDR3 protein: CASSRPGYTDRLAGVPGDTQYF; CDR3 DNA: TGTGCCAGCAGCCGGCCCGGGTACACGGACAGACTAGCGGGAGTCCCGGGAGATACGCAGTATTTT
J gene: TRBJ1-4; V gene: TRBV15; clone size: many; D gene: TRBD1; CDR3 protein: CATSPGQGATNEKLFF; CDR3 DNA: TGTGCCACCAGCCCGGGACAGGGGGCAACTAATGAAAAACTGTTTTTT
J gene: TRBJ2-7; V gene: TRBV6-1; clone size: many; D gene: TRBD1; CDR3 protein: CASTSGQGTYEQYF; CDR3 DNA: TGTGCCAGCACGTCGGGACAGGGTACCTACGAGCAGTACTTC
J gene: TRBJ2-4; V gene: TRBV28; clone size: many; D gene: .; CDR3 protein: CASSFHKNIQYF; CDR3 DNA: TGTGCCAGCAGTTTTCACAAAAACATTCAGTACTTC
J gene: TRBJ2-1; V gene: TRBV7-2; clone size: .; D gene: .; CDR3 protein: CASSPPRSLLNEQFF; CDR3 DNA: TGTGCCAGCAGCCCCCCACGGTCTCTTTTGAATGAGCAGTTCTTC
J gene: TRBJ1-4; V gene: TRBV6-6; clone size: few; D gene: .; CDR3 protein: CASSDDTTTNEKLFF; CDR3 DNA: TGTGCCAGCAGTGACGACACCACAACTAATGAAAAACTGTTTTTT
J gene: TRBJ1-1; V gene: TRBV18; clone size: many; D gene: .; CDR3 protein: CASSRGPSNTEAFF; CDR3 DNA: TGTGCCAGCTCAAGAGGCCCCAGCAACACTGAAGCTTTCTTT
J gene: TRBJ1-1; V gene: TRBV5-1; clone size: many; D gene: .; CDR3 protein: CASSVSGRESGEAFF; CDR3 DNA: TGCGCCAGCAGCGTGTCGGGGAGGGAGAGCGGTGAAGCTTTCTTT
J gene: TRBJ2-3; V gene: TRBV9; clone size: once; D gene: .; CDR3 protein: CASSVGLARATDTQYF; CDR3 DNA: TGTGCCAGCAGCGTGGGCCTAGCGAGAGCGACAGATACGCAGTATTTT
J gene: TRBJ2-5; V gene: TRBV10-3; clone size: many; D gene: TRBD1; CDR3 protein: CAISITGEETQYF; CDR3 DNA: TGTGCCATCAGTATTACAGGGGAGGAGACCCAGTACTTC
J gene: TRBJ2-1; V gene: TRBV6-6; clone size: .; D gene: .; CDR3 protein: CASSSSDSYNEQFF; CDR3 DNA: .
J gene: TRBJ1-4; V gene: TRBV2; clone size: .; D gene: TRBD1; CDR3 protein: CASSENDRDFNEKLFF; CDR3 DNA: TGTGCCAGCAGTGAAAATGACAGGGATTTTAATGAAAAACTGTTTTTT
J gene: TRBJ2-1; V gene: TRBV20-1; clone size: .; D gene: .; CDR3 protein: CSATPIRRIDEQFF; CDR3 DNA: TGCAGTGCTACTCCGATTAGGCGTATTGATGAGCAGTTCTTC
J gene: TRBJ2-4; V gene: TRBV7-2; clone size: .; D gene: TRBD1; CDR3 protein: CASSTFGQVNIQYF; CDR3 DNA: TGTGCCAGCAGTACGTTCGGACAGGTCAACATTCAGTACTTC
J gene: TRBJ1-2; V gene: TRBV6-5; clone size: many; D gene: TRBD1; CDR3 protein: CASSTGQGNYGYTF; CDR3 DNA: TGTGCCAGCAGTACTGGACAGGGGAACTATGGCTACACCTTC